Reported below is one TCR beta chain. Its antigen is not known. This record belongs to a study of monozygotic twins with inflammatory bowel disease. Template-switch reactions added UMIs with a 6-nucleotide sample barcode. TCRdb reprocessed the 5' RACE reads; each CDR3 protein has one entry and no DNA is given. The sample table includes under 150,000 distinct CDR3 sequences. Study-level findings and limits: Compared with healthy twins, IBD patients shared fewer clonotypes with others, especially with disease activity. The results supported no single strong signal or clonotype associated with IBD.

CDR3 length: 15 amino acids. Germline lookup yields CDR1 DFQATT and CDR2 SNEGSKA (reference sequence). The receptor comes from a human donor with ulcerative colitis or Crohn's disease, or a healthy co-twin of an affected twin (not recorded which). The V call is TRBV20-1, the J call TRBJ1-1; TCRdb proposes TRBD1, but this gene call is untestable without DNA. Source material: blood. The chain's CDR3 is CSARDRRGRNTEAFF.